In its sample, the clone carrying this T cell receptor beta chain was seen many times. Its matching antigen is unknown. This entry comes from a study of T cells in Graves' hyperthyroidism and ophthalmopathy. Findings and limits, study-wide: Blood also contained most expanded thyroid clonotypes above 0.001.

This CDR3 is built from 16 residues. The germline V gene encodes CDR1 PRHDT and CDR2 FYEKMQ (reference sequence). V dropped 2 bases and J dropped 6; count of bases not matched to a gene: 9. Fresh 10 ml peripheral blood yielded PBMCs. Amplified TCR beta CDR3 regions derived from RNA transcripts. HTBI primers drove first-round RT-PCR of the TCR CDR3. MiXCR was run by TCRdb on the multiplex PCR reads, yielding one entry per CDR3 protein. The data hold some 200,000 distinct CDR3 sequences, with 15% to 20% observed a single time. Sequenced sample: blood. V usage is TRBV13 and J usage is TRBJ2-7, with 11 bases fitting TRBD2. The sequence was obtained from a man aged 50 to 60 with Graves' hyperthyroidism. CDR3 DNA: TGTGCCAGCAGCTTACGCCTAGCGGGAGGAACGGTCGAGCAGTACTTC. Protein product: CASSLRLAGGTVEQYF.